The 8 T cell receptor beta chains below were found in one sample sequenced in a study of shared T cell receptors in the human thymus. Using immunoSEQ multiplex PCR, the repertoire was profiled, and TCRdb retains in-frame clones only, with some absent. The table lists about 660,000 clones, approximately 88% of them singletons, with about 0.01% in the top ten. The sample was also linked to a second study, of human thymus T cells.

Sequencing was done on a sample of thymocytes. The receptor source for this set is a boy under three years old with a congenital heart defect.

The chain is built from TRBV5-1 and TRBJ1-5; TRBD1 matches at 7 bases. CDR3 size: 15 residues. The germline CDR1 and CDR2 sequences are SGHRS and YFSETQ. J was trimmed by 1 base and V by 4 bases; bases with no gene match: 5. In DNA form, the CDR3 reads TGCGCCAGCAGCCCGGGACAGAAAAGCAATCAGCCCCAGCATTTT. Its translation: CASSPGQKSNQPQHF.

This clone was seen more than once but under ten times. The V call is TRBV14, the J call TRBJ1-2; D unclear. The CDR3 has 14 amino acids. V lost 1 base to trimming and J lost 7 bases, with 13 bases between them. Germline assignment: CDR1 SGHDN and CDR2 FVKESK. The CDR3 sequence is CASSQGPRGAGYTF. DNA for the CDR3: TGTGCCAGCAGCCAAGGCCCTCGCGGCGCTGGCTACACCTTC.

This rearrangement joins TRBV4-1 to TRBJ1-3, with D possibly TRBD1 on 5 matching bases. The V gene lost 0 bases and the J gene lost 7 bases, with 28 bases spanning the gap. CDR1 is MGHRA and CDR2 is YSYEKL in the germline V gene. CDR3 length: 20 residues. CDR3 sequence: CASSQDGGTAVSGLMNTIYF. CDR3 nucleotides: TGCGCCAGCAGCCAAGATGGGGGGACGGCTGTTTCGGGTCTGATGAACACCATATATTTT.

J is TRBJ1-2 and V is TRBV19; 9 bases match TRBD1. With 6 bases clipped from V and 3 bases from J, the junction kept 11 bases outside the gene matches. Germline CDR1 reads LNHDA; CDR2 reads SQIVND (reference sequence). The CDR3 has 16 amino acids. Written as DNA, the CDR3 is TGTGCCAGTAGCCGGGGACAGGGTTCGTCAGACTATGGCTACACCTTC. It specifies CASSRGQGSSDYGYTF. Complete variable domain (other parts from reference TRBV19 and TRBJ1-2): DGGITQSPKYLFRKEGQNVTLSCEQNLNHDAMYWYRQDPGQGLRLIYYSQIVNDFQKGDIAEGYSVSREKKESFPLTVTSAQKNPTAFYLCASSRGQGSSDYGYTFGSGTRLTVV.

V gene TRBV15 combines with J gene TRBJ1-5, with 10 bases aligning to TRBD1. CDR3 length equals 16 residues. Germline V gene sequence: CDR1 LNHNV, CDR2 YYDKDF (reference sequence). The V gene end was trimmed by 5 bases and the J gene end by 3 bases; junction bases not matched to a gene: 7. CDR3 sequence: CATSDDRGQVNQPQHF. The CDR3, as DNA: TGTGCCACCAGCGATGACAGGGGGCAGGTCAATCAGCCCCAGCATTTT.

The CDR3 nucleotides are TGTGCCACCCGCAGGGGTTATGAAGCTTTCTTT. Amino acids: CATRRGYEAFF. This sequence joins TRBV6-1 and TRBJ1-1, with D perhaps matching TRBD1 (6 bases). Germline loops: CDR1 MNHNS, CDR2 SASEGT. Trimming pared 10 bases from V and 7 bases from J, leaving 13 bases between. This CDR3 contains 11 residues.

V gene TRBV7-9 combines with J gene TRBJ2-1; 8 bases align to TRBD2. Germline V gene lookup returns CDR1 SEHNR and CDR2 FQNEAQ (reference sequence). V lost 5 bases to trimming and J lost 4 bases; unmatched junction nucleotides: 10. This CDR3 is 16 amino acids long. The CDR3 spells CASSLWQRETYNEQFF. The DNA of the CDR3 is TGTGCCAGCAGCCTCTGGCAGCGGGAGACTTACAATGAGCAGTTCTTC.

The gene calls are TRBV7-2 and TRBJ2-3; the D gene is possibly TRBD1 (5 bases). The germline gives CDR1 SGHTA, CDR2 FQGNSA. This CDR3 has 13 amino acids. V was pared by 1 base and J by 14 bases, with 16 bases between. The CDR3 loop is CASSLGGATGWYF. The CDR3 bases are TGTGCCAGCAGCTTAGGGGGCGCCACAGGCTGGTATTTT.